Presented here are 9 T cell receptor beta chains from one specimen sequenced in a study of blood T cell repertoires in COVID-19. Libraries were prepared by immunoSEQ multiplex PCR; TCRdb keeps only in-frame clonotypes and omits some of them. The profile shows 25,000 to 35,000 clones, about 86% of them singletons. Specimen: peripheral blood. Every receptor here comes from a human donor in a cohort sampled during active COVID-19.

The chain is built from TRBV4-1 and TRBJ2-5, with 8 bases fitting TRBD1. The junction had 7 bases not matched to a gene; V was cut back by 3 bases and J by 4 bases. The CDR3 loop spans 15 amino acids. The germline CDR1 and CDR2 sequences are MGHRA and YSYEKL. CDR3 DNA: TGCGCCAGCAGCCATACCACAGGGGGAGGAGAGACCCAGTACTTC. Amino acid sequence: CASSHTTGGGETQYF.

The V and J genes are TRBV7-6 and TRBJ2-3, with D possibly TRBD2 on 6 matching bases. V lost 0 bases to trimming and J lost 4 bases, with 11 bases between them. The CDR3 spans 15 residues. The germline CDR1 and CDR2 sequences are SGHVS and FNYEAQ. CDR3 sequence (DNA): TGTGCCAGCAGCTTAGCTGACGGGGGATCAGATACGCAGTATTTT. Translated, it gives CASSLADGGSDTQYF.

The CDR3: CASNPGRGLQETQYF. CDR3 DNA: TGTGCCAGCAACCCGGGGCGGGGGCTCCAAGAGACCCAGTACTTC. This chain connects TRBV9 to TRBJ2-5; TRBD2 is a possible D gene (7 bases). The CDR3 consists of 15 residues. Looked up from germline, CDR1 is SGDLS and CDR2 is YYNGEE. The V end was cut by 6 bases, the J end by 1 base, with 16 bases between. The variable domain in full, with the rest retrieved from reference TRBV9 and TRBJ2-5, is DSGVTQTPKHLITATGQRVTLRCSPRSGDLSVYWYQQSLDQGLQFLIQYYNGEERAKGNILERFSAQQFPDLHSELNLSSLELGDSALYFCASNPGRGLQETQYFGPGTRLLVL.

The rearrangement joins TRBV7-2 to TRBJ1-2; tentatively, D is TRBD1 (5 bases). Trimming took 5 bases from V and 4 from J, leaving 14 bases between them. From germline, CDR1 is SGHTA and CDR2 FQGNSA. The CDR3 is 14 amino acids. The chain's CDR3 is CASSPSRGSYGYTF. CDR3 bases: TGTGCCAGCAGCCCAAGCCGGGGGTCCTATGGCTACACCTTC.

This clone was recorded only once. The chain is built from TRBV4-1 and TRBJ2-7, with D perhaps matching TRBD2 (5 bases). V shed 4 bases and J shed 0 bases, with 10 bases lying between them. Germline-derived CDR1 and CDR2 are MGHRA and YSYEKL. The CDR3 totals 14 residues. DNA of the CDR3: TGCGCCAGCAGCCTTCGGGAAGGCTCCTACGAGCAGTACTTC. Its protein is CASSLREGSYEQYF.

The V and J genes are TRBV2 and TRBJ2-6; D gene ambiguous. The CDR3 is made up of 16 amino acids. CDR1 and CDR2 from the germline V gene are SNHLY and FYNNEI. V was shortened by 5 bases and J by 3 bases, with 14 bases between the two germline ends. The CDR3 here is CASSPSSGYGANVLTF. Here the CDR3 DNA reads TGTGCCAGCAGTCCCTCTTCGGGTTATGGGGCCAACGTCCTGACTTTC.

This clone showed up just once. The chain recombines TRBV19 with TRBJ1-1, with D perhaps TRBD1 (6 bases). The length of the CDR3 is 14 residues. V gave up 8 bases and J gave up 5 bases, with 18 bases separating them. Germline assignment: CDR1 LNHDA and CDR2 SQIVND (reference sequence). The CDR3 sequence is CASGEGGSWTEAFF. Here the CDR3 DNA reads TGTGCCAGTGGGGAGGGGGGAAGTTGGACTGAAGCTTTCTTT. The full variable domain, in which reference TRBV19 and TRBJ1-1 provide the parts outside the CDR3, is DGGITQSPKYLFRKEGQNVTLSCEQNLNHDAMYWYRQDPGQGLRLIYYSQIVNDFQKGDIAEGYSVSREKKESFPLTVTSAQKNPTAFYLCASGEGGSWTEAFFGQGTRLTVV.

The chain employs TRBV10-3 and TRBJ1-3; 9 bases line up with TRBD1. The length of the CDR3 is 16 residues. Germline-derived CDR1 and CDR2 are ENHRY and SYGVKD. V trimming: 3 bases; J trimming: 1 base; junction bases outside the gene matches: 4. CDR3 residues: CAISDLDRGSGNTIYF. The CDR3 DNA follows: TGTGCCATCAGTGATCTGGACAGGGGTTCTGGAAACACCATATATTTT.

This chain links TRBV6-1 with TRBJ2-7, with D uncertain. The germline CDR1 and CDR2 sequences are MNHNS and SASEGT. The germline V and J ends were trimmed by 3 bases and 0 bases, with 12 bases remaining between them. This CDR3 contains 15 residues. CDR3 amino acids: CASSDLPRSSYEQYF. CDR3 DNA: TGTGCCAGCAGTGACCTGCCCCGGAGCTCCTACGAGCAGTACTTC.